The clone carrying this TCR beta chain was recorded a few times. Its antigen remains unidentified. Profiling relied on immunoSEQ multiplex PCR, and the TCRdb table lists in-frame clones only, not all of them. The data contain more than 6,500 clones, about 60% of them seen just once; the ten biggest clones take up 25% to 40%. This sample was taken from a study of memory B cells and T cells in multiple sclerosis. Study-wide findings and caveats: Normalization was needed because clone-set size differences affected shared clonotype counts.

The receptor was derived from a human donor with multiple sclerosis. What was sequenced was memory (CD45RO+) CD8+ T cells from blood.

The CDR3 loop reads CASSSLTGSNYGYTF. CDR3 DNA sequence: TGCGCCAGCAGCTCGCTAACAGGGTCTAACTATGGCTACACCTTC. This sequence joins TRBV5-1 and TRBJ1-2; TRBD1 is a possible D gene (6 bases). Germline V gene lookup returns CDR1 SGHRS and CDR2 YFSETQ. The CDR3 has 15 amino acids. With 3 bases removed from V and 0 bases from J, the gap between germline ends came to 12 bases.